A selection of T cell receptor beta chains follows, all from one sample in a study of cytomegalovirus exposure and HLA in healthy donors. Produced via immunoSEQ multiplex PCR; TCRdb's table is partial and in-frame only. This sample carries some 80,000 clones, 65% to 80% of them seen once, and the ten largest clones take roughly 12%. The sequenced sample consisted of PBMCs. These receptors were taken from a human donor in good health. Both conserved end residues are part of each CDR3. Size is stated for part of the rows, as once, few or many counts, or as a class when the clone is expanded.

abundance | v_gene | CDR3aa
- | TRBV7-2 | CASSHPGTGGYEQYF
- | TRBV15 | CATSRDLSATGANYGYTF
- | TRBV19 | CASSIDPGVNTGELFF
- | TRBV7-2 | CASSLDSSYNEQFF
- | TRBV19 | CASSIRGPYSNQPQHF
- | TRBV5-1 | CASSLFGGTDTQYF
- | TRBV7-2 | CASSFAGTGPYNEQFF
- | TRBV4-2 | CASSHGTSGDATQYF
few | TRBV5-7 | CASSFSHPEEQFF
- | TRBV19 | CASSLQFFSNQPQHF
- | TRBV6-6 | CASSFEQGYEQYF
- | TRBV6-1 | CASSDFNYGYTF
- | TRBV5-6 | CASSLQAGANTGELFF
- | TRBV19 | CASSYRDTEAKNIQYF
- | TRBV27 | CASSPRVKWRDTQYF
- | TRBV7-7 | CASSLDRRGGDTLETQYF
- | TRBV1 | CTSSQDGLTRGNTGELFF
- | TRBV11-3 | CASSLGTGAEAFF
- | TRBV6-5 | CASSYGGELDNSPLHF
few | TRBV11-2 | CASSFGYNEQFF
- | TRBV6-1 | CASSEAPDRGGSPLHF
- | TRBV7-8 | CASSSYLLGYTF
- | TRBV5-1 | CASSLSGTGGGNEQFF
once | TRBV5-7 | CASSGRLTSGTLRGQPQHF
- | TRBV4-2 | CASSQDPSPGSEAFF
- | TRBV7-2 | CASSSTGLGNQPQHF
- | TRBV10-1 | CASRRDGAYNEQFF